This T cell receptor beta chain is drawn from a study of CD8 T cells in ankylosing spondylitis. Losses at the gene ends were 0 bases for V and 4 bases for J; bases not matched to a gene: 2. The CDR3 sequence is 15 residues long. CDR1 SGHVS and CDR2 FQNEAQ come from the germline V gene. MiXCR, applied by TCRdb to the 5' RACE reads, yields one record per CDR3 protein. The repertoire holds about 300,000 distinct CDR3 sequences, with around a tenth as singletons. Concerning this clonotype itself: Its target is unknown.

Study outcomes and limitations: CD8+ by phenotype, disease-linked clones were relatively rare in peripheral blood.

Sample: blood, either unsorted or a sorted T cell fraction (not recorded which). The TCR comes from a female donor with ankylosing spondylitis or in good health (not recorded which). This chain connects TRBV7-8 to TRBJ1-2, with TRBD1 matching 10 bases. CDR3 in amino acids: CASSLARTGGYGYTF. The CDR3 nucleotides read TGTGCCAGCAGCTTAGCAAGGACAGGGGGCTATGGCTACACCTTC.